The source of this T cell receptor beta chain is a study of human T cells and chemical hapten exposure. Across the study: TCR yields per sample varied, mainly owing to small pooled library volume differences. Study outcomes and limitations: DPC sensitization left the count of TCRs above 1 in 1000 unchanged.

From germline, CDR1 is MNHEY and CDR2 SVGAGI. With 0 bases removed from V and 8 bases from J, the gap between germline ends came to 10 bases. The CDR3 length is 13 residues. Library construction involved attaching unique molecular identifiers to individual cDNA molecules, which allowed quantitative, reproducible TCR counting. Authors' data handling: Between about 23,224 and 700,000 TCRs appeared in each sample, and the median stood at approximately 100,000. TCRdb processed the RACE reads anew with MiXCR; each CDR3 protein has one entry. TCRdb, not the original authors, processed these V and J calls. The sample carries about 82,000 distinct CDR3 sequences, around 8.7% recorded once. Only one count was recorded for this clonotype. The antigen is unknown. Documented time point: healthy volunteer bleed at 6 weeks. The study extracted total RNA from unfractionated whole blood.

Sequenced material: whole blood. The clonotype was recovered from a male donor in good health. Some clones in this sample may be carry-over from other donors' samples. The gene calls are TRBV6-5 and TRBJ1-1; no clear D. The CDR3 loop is CASSYSTNTEAFF. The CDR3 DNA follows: TGTGCCAGCAGTTACTCGACTAATACCGAAGCTTTCTTT.